What follows are 29 T cell receptor beta chains derived from one specimen sequenced in a study of shared clonotypes between healthy human individuals. The repertoire was sequenced with immunoSEQ multiplex PCR; TCRdb's copy has only in-frame clones and lacks some. The table includes roughly 500,000 clones, over 70% detected once. Source material: PBMCs. Every receptor here comes from a woman in her thirties or forties in good health. Some clones in this sample may be carry-over from other donors' samples.

The CDR3, as DNA: TGTGCCAGCAGTCCGGGACAGCCCGGGGAGCAGTACTTC. Translation gives CASSPGQPGEQYF. The gene calls are TRBV27 and TRBJ2-7, with 7 bases matching TRBD1. The V gene's germline CDR1 is MNHEY and CDR2 SMNVEV (reference sequence). There are 13 residues in the CDR3. V gave up 5 bases and J gave up 7 bases; unmatched junction bases: 8.

The chain couples TRBV11-2 to TRBJ2-7; TRBD1 agrees at 8 bases. Germline-derived CDR1 and CDR2 are SGHAT and FQNNGV. The CDR3 extends over 14 amino acids. V lost 5 bases and J lost 3; bases outside the gene matches: 6. CDR3 sequence reads: CASSPGTGHYEQYF. CDR3 nucleotides: TGTGCCAGCAGCCCCGGGACAGGACACTACGAGCAGTACTTC.

V and J are TRBV5-4 and TRBJ2-4; the D gene could be TRBD1 or TRBD2 (5 bases each). This CDR3 is built from 15 residues. Trimming cost V 0 bases and J 1 base, with 8 bases left between them. The germline gives CDR1 SGHNT, CDR2 YYREEE (reference sequence). The CDR3 bases are TGTGCCAGCAGCTTGGCGGGACCGGCCAAAAACATTCAGTACTTC. Residues: CASSLAGPAKNIQYF.

This chain connects TRBV15 to TRBJ2-5, with 10 nucleotides matching TRBD1. The CDR3 loop spans 17 amino acids. Germline V CDR1 and CDR2: LNHNV, YYDKDF (reference sequence). V trimming: 0 bases; J trimming: 5 bases; junction bases outside the gene matches: 9. The CDR3 nucleotides are TGTGCCACCAGCAGAGACCAGACAGGGGGCGGAGAGGAGACCCAGTACTTC. Translated, it gives CATSRDQTGGGEETQYF.

The CDR3 DNA reads as TGCGCCAGCAACCTAGCGGGAGGGTACAATGAGCAGTTCTTC. Amino acids: CASNLAGGYNEQFF. The genes are TRBV5-1 and TRBJ2-1; 12 bases map to TRBD2. This CDR3 has 14 amino acids. The germline CDR1 and CDR2 sequences are SGHRS and YFSETQ. The junction had 2 bases not matched to a gene; V was cut back by 6 bases and J by 4 bases.

V is TRBV15 and J is TRBJ2-5, with a weak D call TRBD1 (6 bases). There are 15 residues in the CDR3. Trimming removed 1 base at V and 5 bases at J, with 14 bases between. Germline CDR1 is LNHNV and CDR2 is YYDKDF (reference sequence). Here the CDR3 DNA reads TGTGCCACCAGCAGAGGTGGCAGGGGTGGGGAGACCCAGTACTTC. It encodes CATSRGGRGGETQYF.

This clone has ten or more counts. The chain carries TRBV5-1 and TRBJ2-5, with D unresolved. Deletions cut 1 base from V and 2 bases from J, with 9 bases between. Per the germline V gene, CDR1 is SGHRS and CDR2 is YFSETQ. The length of the CDR3 is 14 residues. DNA for the CDR3: TGCGCCAGCAGCTTGAGTGGGTTTCAAGAGACCCAGTACTTC. It codes for CASSLSGFQETQYF.

The rearrangement joins TRBV6-5 to TRBJ2-1; 10 positions agree with TRBD2. Germline CDR1 and CDR2: MNHEY and SVGAGI. Losses at the gene ends were 5 bases for V and 5 bases for J; bases not matched to a gene: 0. The CDR3 has 13 amino acids. The CDR3 region is CASSLAGDNEQFF. Here the CDR3 DNA reads TGTGCCAGCAGTCTAGCGGGGGACAATGAGCAGTTCTTC.

The J gene is TRBJ1-2, the V gene TRBV7-2, with TRBD1 identical over 7 bases. The trim removed 5 bases at V and 5 bases at J, leaving 5 bases unmatched. The CDR3 is 13 residues long. Per the germline V gene, CDR1 is SGHTA and CDR2 is FQGNSA. The DNA of the CDR3 is TGTGCCAGCAGCCCCGGGACAGCATATGGCTACACCTTC. It translates to CASSPGTAYGYTF.

A word on this clone: A much larger clone differs from this one at a single base, so this may be a read error. This sequence joins TRBV5-6 and TRBJ2-3; the D gene could be TRBD1 or TRBD2 (5 bases each). Germline values: CDR1 SGHDT, CDR2 YYEEEE. CDR3 length: 15 amino acids. The ends were cut back, 7 bases at V and 4 bases at J, with 19 bases in the middle. The CDR3 sequence is CASDRQLWGADTQYF. CDR3 DNA: TGTGCCAGCGACAGACAGCTCTGGGGAGCAGATACGCAGTATTTT.

The J gene is TRBJ2-2, the V gene TRBV12-5, with D maybe TRBD2 (5 bases). Trimming took off 4 bases at V and 4 bases at J, with 22 bases between the two ends. This CDR3 spans 18 amino acids. Germline CDR1 and CDR2: LGHNT and FRNRAP. CDR3 in DNA: TGTGCTAGTGGTTCAGGAAGGCAGACTACTCTGGGCACCGGGGAGCTGTTTTTT. It encodes CASGSGRQTTLGTGELFF.

The chain combines TRBV4-2 with TRBJ1-4, with TRBD1 as a possible D gene (5 bases). The CDR3 contains 16 residues. Trimming pared 0 bases from V and 4 bases from J, leaving 12 bases between. CDR1 and CDR2 (germline): LGHNA, YNFKEQ. This CDR3 is CASSQDEGRGNEKLFF. CDR3 bases: TGTGCCAGCAGCCAAGATGAGGGACGGGGTAATGAAAAACTGTTTTTT.

About this clone itself: A read error is likely here: a far larger clone is one base away. The chain joins TRBV18 to TRBJ2-7, with TRBD1 matching over 10 bases. The CDR3 has 15 residues. The J segment lost 5 bases and the V segment lost 4 bases, leaving 8 bases of the junction unmatched. In germline, CDR1 is KGHSH, CDR2 LQKENI. This CDR3 is CASSQLGQGSHEQYF. CDR3 nucleotide sequence: TGTGCCAGCTCACAATTGGGACAGGGGTCCCACGAGCAGTACTTC.

This chain joins TRBV30 and TRBJ2-5; 8 bases align to TRBD2. Trimming cost V 1 base and J 4 bases; bases outside gene matches: 2. The CDR3 runs 13 residues. Per the germline V gene, CDR1 is GTSNPN and CDR2 is SVGIG (reference sequence). CDR3: CAWSAGGRETQYF. In nucleotides, the CDR3 is TGTGCCTGGAGTGCGGGGGGGCGAGAGACCCAGTACTTC.

CDR3 sequence (DNA): TGTGCCAGCAGTTTATATTCGGGTAACACTGAAGCTTTCTTT. This encodes CASSLYSGNTEAFF. This chain joins TRBV28 and TRBJ1-1; D remains ambiguous. Deletions cut 1 base from V and 2 bases from J, with 8 bases between. Germline V gene lookup returns CDR1 MDHEN and CDR2 SYDVKM. The CDR3 extends over 14 amino acids.

The rearrangement links TRBV27 to TRBJ2-2; TRBD2 is a possible D gene (7 bases). Trimming removed 7 bases at V and 4 bases at J, with 13 bases between. The length of the CDR3 is 14 residues. CDR1 and CDR2 from the germline V gene are MNHEY and SMNVEV (reference sequence). In nucleotides, the CDR3 is TGTGCCAGCACCGGAGGGGGGGGCACCGGGGAGCTGTTTTTT. Translating it yields CASTGGGGTGELFF.

This clone ranks as large. Other DNA sequences of this sample code for an identical CDR3. V usage is TRBV5-4 and J usage is TRBJ1-1, with 9 bases identical to TRBD1. V dropped 0 bases and J dropped 3; count of bases not matched to a gene: 6. The CDR3 has 16 residues. Germline assignment: CDR1 SGHNT and CDR2 YYREEE (reference sequence). CDR3 in amino acids: CASSLGTGVEDTEAFF. The CDR3 coding sequence is TGTGCCAGCAGCTTGGGGACAGGGGTTGAGGACACTGAAGCTTTCTTT.

V is TRBV27 and J is TRBJ2-7, with TRBD1 as a possible D gene (6 bases). The CDR3 is 17 residues long. Trimming removed 5 bases at V and 0 bases at J, with 20 bases between. Germline CDR1 reads MNHEY; CDR2 reads SMNVEV (reference sequence). For the CDR3, the DNA is TGTGCCAGCAGTCATCGCACGGGCAGGGGAAGCTCCTACGAGCAGTACTTC. Its protein product is CASSHRTGRGSSYEQYF.

This chain uses TRBV19 with TRBJ2-3; D gene uncertain. This CDR3 has 14 residues. Germline V lookup: CDR1 LNHDA, CDR2 SQIVND (reference sequence). Deletions cut 6 bases from V and 6 bases from J, with 16 bases between. The CDR3 is CASSPGGSVDTQYF. In DNA form, the CDR3 reads TGTGCCAGTAGCCCCGGCGGTTCTGTGGATACGCAGTATTTT.

About this clone itself: A far larger clone lies a single base away; this is likely a read error. This CDR3 is also generated by other DNA sequences in the sample. The chain uses TRBV4-3 and TRBJ2-1; 10 bases match TRBD2. Trimming removed 6 bases from V and 9 bases from J; junction bases left unmatched: 11. The germline CDR1 and CDR2 sequences are LGHNA and YSLEER. CDR3 length: 15 amino acids. CDR3 sequence (DNA): TGCGCCAGCAGTCACGTCCTGGCTAGCGGGGGTGAGCAGTTCTTC. Encoded protein: CASSHVLASGGEQFF.

This chain joins TRBV7-8 and TRBJ1-4; weak D call: TRBD1 (5 bases). CDR1 and CDR2 from the germline V gene are SGHVS and FQNEAQ. The CDR3 totals 15 residues. V was trimmed by 2 bases and J by 8 bases, leaving 15 bases between them. CDR3: CASSLLGRGGEKLFF. Here the CDR3 DNA reads TGTGCCAGCAGCTTATTGGGGCGGGGCGGCGAAAAACTGTTTTTT.

This clone was counted only a few times. This chain joins TRBV10-3 and TRBJ1-2; a weak D match, TRBD1 (6 bases). Trimming removed 6 bases at V and 2 bases at J, with 10 bases between. Germline V gene data show CDR1 as ENHRY and CDR2 as SYGVKD. The CDR3 has 13 amino acids. In DNA, the CDR3 is TGTGCCATCAGCCCCGACAGGAACTATGGCTACACCTTC. Translation gives CAISPDRNYGYTF.

The chain links TRBV7-9 to TRBJ2-1; D gene ambiguous. This CDR3 is 15 amino acids long. Germline CDR1 is SEHNR and CDR2 is FQNEAQ (reference sequence). Between the trimmed V and J ends, which lost 4 bases and 2 bases, there was a span of 12 bases. The chain's CDR3 is CASSSLGTAYNEQFF. CDR3 bases: TGTGCCAGCAGCTCTTTGGGTACGGCCTACAATGAGCAGTTCTTC.

This sequence joins TRBV15 and TRBJ1-2; D unclear. The germline V gene has CDR1 LNHNV and CDR2 YYDKDF (reference sequence). V was shortened by 0 bases and J by 8 bases, with 16 bases between the two germline ends. CDR3 length: 15 residues. The CDR3 DNA is TGTGCCACCAGCAGAGACTTAAGAGGGCCCCCCGGCTACACCTTC. The encoded protein is CATSRDLRGPPGYTF.

The rearrangement uses TRBV5-1 and TRBJ1-1; D is unclear. V dropped 0 bases and J dropped 7 bases, with 7 bases sitting between them. The CDR3 covers 12 residues. The germline CDR1 and CDR2 sequences are SGHRS and YFSETQ. The CDR3 DNA is TGCGCCAGCAGCTTGGGAGGGATTGAAGCTTTCTTT. Protein: CASSLGGIEAFF.

The chain recombines TRBV28 with TRBJ1-2; D is ambiguous. CDR1 and CDR2 (germline): MDHEN, SYDVKM. V was cut by 8 bases and J by 2 bases, with 9 bases left in between. The CDR3 totals 12 residues. CDR3 region: CASSQDNYGYTF. Written as DNA, the CDR3 is TGTGCCAGCTCTCAGGACAACTATGGCTACACCTTC.

J is TRBJ1-2 and V is TRBV4-3; 10 bases agree with TRBD1. Per germline, CDR1 LGHNA and CDR2 YSLEER. The CDR3 is 17 residues long. The J segment lost 7 bases and the V segment lost 0 bases, leaving 11 bases of the junction unmatched. DNA of the CDR3: TGCGCCAGCAGCCAAGATAGGGGGGGACAGGGGCCTCTTGGCTACACCTTC. Encoded protein: CASSQDRGGQGPLGYTF.

The sample holds many counts of this clone. The V and J genes are TRBV28 and TRBJ1-2; 9 nucleotides match TRBD1. CDR3 length: 13 residues. Trimming at V came to 4 bases and at J to 7 bases, leaving 4 bases not matched to a gene. Germline V lookup: CDR1 MDHEN, CDR2 SYDVKM. The CDR3 reads CASSSPGQGGYTF. CDR3 DNA: TGTGCCAGCAGTTCCCCGGGACAGGGTGGCTACACCTTC.

A single count supports this clone. A much larger clone differs from this one at a single base, so this may be a read error. This chain connects TRBV5-6 to TRBJ2-7; perhaps D is TRBD1 or TRBD2 (5 bases each). V was pared by 0 bases and J by 3 bases, with 7 bases between. Per germline, CDR1 SGHDT and CDR2 YYEEEE. The CDR3 has 13 amino acids. CDR3 loop: CASSLGGFYEQYF. The CDR3 bases are TGTGCCAGCAGCTTGGGGGGGTTCTACGAGCAGTACTTC.